This T cell receptor (beta chain) emerged from a study of blood T cell repertoires in COVID-19. The wider study: Specimens from acute and convalescent COVID-19 originated in the United States, Italy and Spain.

The CDR3 is 15 amino acids. The germline V gene has CDR1 ENHRY and CDR2 SYGVKD. Trimming left V 2 bases short and J 4 bases short, with 14 bases between. Per the original methods: Amplification with reference gene primers provided the estimates of nucleated cell counts. The table came from immunoSEQ multiplex PCR; TCRdb's copy has only in-frame clones and leaves some out. That table gives V, J and clone size, and the DNA gave D and trimming. Of 120,000 or so clones in the sample, roughly nine tenths are singletons; the top ten hold more than 4.5%. V usage is TRBV10-3 and J usage is TRBJ1-2, with D tentatively TRBD1 (6 bases). Sequenced input: peripheral blood. The sequence was obtained from a human donor in a cohort sampled during active COVID-19. The CDR3: CAISEGRGLFYGYTF. CDR3 DNA: TGTGCCATCAGTGAGGGCAGGGGACTATTCTATGGCTACACCTTC.